Listed below are T cell receptor beta chains from one sample, sequenced in a study of blood T cell repertoires in COVID-19. Only in-frame clones appear in the TCRdb table, and some are missing; sequencing was by immunoSEQ multiplex PCR. The data show roughly 130,000 clones, 84% seen once. Material: PBMCs or T cells enriched from blood (not recorded which). Receptors were obtained from a woman in her thirties who had recovered from COVID-19. CDR3s include the opening cysteine and the closing phenylalanine or tryptophan. The D gene is left open where the match is weak. The size field is filled for only some rows; it gives once, few, many or a size class.

j_call,d_call,clone_size,v_call,cdr3_aa,cdr3_nt
TRBJ2-7,TRBD1,-,TRBV18,CASSPTGTGNYRYEQYF,TGTGCCAGCTCACCGACCGGGACAGGGAACTACCGCTACGAGCAGTACTTC
TRBJ1-5,-,-,TRBV7-2,CASSLKAGMGNQPQHF,TGTGCCAGCAGCTTAAAAGCAGGGATGGGCAATCAGCCCCAGCATTTT
TRBJ1-4,-,-,TRBV5-1,CASSSRATNEKLFF,TGCGCCAGCAGCTCTCGGGCAACTAATGAAAAACTGTTTTTT
TRBJ2-7,TRBD2,-,TRBV4-1,CASSQNLGLGRSYEQYF,TGCGCCAGCAGCCAAAACCTCGGACTAGGCAGATCCTACGAGCAGTACTTC
TRBJ2-1,TRBD2,-,TRBV5-1,CASSRTTSGSYNEQFF,TGCGCCAGCAGCAGGACCACTAGCGGGAGCTACAATGAGCAGTTCTTC
TRBJ1-3,-,-,TRBV29-1,CSASPGDLAGNTIYF,TGCAGCGCCTCCCCGGGGGATCTAGCTGGAAACACCATATATTTT
TRBJ2-1,TRBD2,-,TRBV5-8,CASSLKAGVNEQFF,TGTGCCAGCAGCTTGAAAGCGGGGGTCAATGAGCAGTTCTTC
TRBJ1-4,TRBD1,-,TRBV29-1,CSVGQRLNEKLFF,TGCAGCGTGGGACAGCGCCTTAATGAAAAACTGTTTTTT
TRBJ2-3,-,once,TRBV5-1,CASTMGGSDTQYF,TGCGCCAGCACCATGGGGGGATCAGATACGCAGTATTTT
TRBJ2-2,-,-,TRBV9,CASSVARVAGELFF,TGTGCCAGCAGCGTAGCGCGGGTAGCCGGGGAGCTGTTTTTT
TRBJ2-7,-,-,TRBV27,CASSRGRNEQYF,TGTGCCAGCTCACGGGGAAGAAACGAGCAGTACTTC
TRBJ1-4,TRBD1,-,TRBV7-9,CASSLDRGREKLFF,TGTGCCAGCAGCTTGGACAGGGGGCGGGAAAAACTGTTTTTT
TRBJ1-1,-,once,TRBV14,CASSRGRGEAFF,TGTGCCAGCAGCCGAGGAAGGGGAGAAGCTTTCTTT
TRBJ1-5,-,-,TRBV2,CASSPSSSNQPQHF,TGTGCCAGCAGTCCCAGTTCTAGCAATCAGCCCCAGCATTTT
TRBJ1-2,-,-,TRBV28,CASSLRLRGSTF,TGTGCCAGCAGTTTACGCCTGAGGGGGAGCACCTTC
TRBJ1-2,-,-,TRBV7-3,CASSLGPTNYGYTF,TGTGCCAGCAGCTTAGGGCCGACTAACTATGGCTACACCTTC
TRBJ1-5,-,-,TRBV5-1,CASSLGDINQPQHF,TGCGCCAGCAGCTTGGGGGACATCAATCAGCCCCAGCATTTT
TRBJ1-6,TRBD1,-,TRBV19,CASSMGQLLYNSPLHF,TGTGCCAGTAGTATGGGACAGCTCCTCTATAATTCACCCCTCCACTTT
TRBJ1-6,-,-,TRBV30,CAWSVLGGYNSPLHF,TGTGCCTGGAGTGTACTAGGGGGCTATAATTCACCCCTCCACTTT
TRBJ2-2,-,-,TRBV6-4,CASSSGTSTGELFF,TGTGCCAGCAGCTCCGGGACATCAACCGGGGAGCTGTTTTTT
TRBJ2-5,-,-,TRBV2,CASKLQGTYQETQYF,TGTGCCAGCAAACTACAGGGCACTTACCAAGAGACCCAGTACTTC
TRBJ2-1,TRBD2,-,TRBV18,CASSPTLAGGYNEQFF,TGTGCCAGCTCACCTACCCTAGCGGGAGGCTACAATGAGCAGTTCTTC
TRBJ2-3,TRBD2,-,TRBV5-4,CASSLVAGFTDTQYF,TGTGCCAGCAGCTTGGTAGCGGGATTCACAGATACGCAGTATTTT
TRBJ1-6,-,few,TRBV7-9,CASSSGLGTSNSPLHF,TGTGCCAGCAGCTCCGGCTTGGGGACATCTAATTCACCCCTCCACTTT
TRBJ1-1,-,-,TRBV9,CASSPQGSLTEAFF,TGTGCCAGCAGCCCACAGGGCAGCCTCACTGAAGCTTTCTTT
TRBJ2-5,TRBD2,-,TRBV28,CASSGASGRTQETQYF,TGTGCCAGCAGTGGTGCTAGCGGGAGGACACAAGAGACCCAGTACTTC
TRBJ2-1,-,many,TRBV7-6,CASSLGSGHNNEQFF,TGTGCCAGCAGCTTAGGATCAGGACACAACAATGAGCAGTTCTTC
TRBJ1-1,-,few,TRBV6-5,CASSTQQDLNTEAFF,TGTGCCAGCAGTACACAACAGGATCTGAACACTGAAGCTTTCTTT
TRBJ2-3,TRBD2,once,TRBV7-9,CASTFGLAGGADTQYF,TGTGCCAGCACGTTTGGACTAGCGGGAGGGGCAGATACGCAGTATTTT
TRBJ1-6,-,-,TRBV3-1/TRBV3-2,CASRDSNSPLHF,TGTGCCAGCAGAGACAGCAATTCACCCCTCCACTTT
TRBJ1-5,-,-,TRBV28,CASSFLTGNQPQHF,TGTGCCAGCAGTTTCCTGACAGGCAATCAGCCCCAGCATTTT
TRBJ1-2,TRBD1,-,TRBV7-9,CASSQGTAKYYTF,TGTGCCAGCAGCCAAGGGACAGCTAAATACTACACCTTC
TRBJ1-4,TRBD1,-,TRBV7-8,CASSPDRDINEKLFF,TGTGCCAGCAGCCCCGACAGGGACATTAATGAAAAACTGTTTTTT
TRBJ1-3,-,-,TRBV19,CASSITRDSGNTIYF,TGTGCCAGTAGTATCACCAGGGACTCTGGAAACACCATATATTTT
TRBJ1-2,TRBD1,many,TRBV27,CASSQGVTYGYTF,TGTGCCAGCAGCCAGGGGGTTACCTATGGCTACACCTTC
TRBJ2-7,TRBD1,-,TRBV27,CASSLRGTGAYEQYF,TGTGCCAGCAGTTTAAGGGGGACAGGGGCCTACGAGCAGTACTTC
TRBJ2-7,-,-,TRBV5-1,CASSGAATYEQYF,TGCGCCAGCAGCGGGGCAGCGACCTACGAGCAGTACTTC
TRBJ1-4,TRBD1,-,TRBV19,CASAPGQGTTNEKLFF,TGTGCCAGTGCCCCGGGACAGGGTACGACTAATGAAAAACTGTTTTTT
TRBJ2-5,-,-,TRBV6-5,CASTGDQETQYF,TGTGCCAGCACAGGGGACCAAGAGACCCAGTACTTC
TRBJ2-7,TRBD2,-,TRBV4-2,CASSQDFAGAGEQYF,TGTGCCAGCAGCCAAGATTTCGCGGGAGCAGGAGAGCAGTACTTC
TRBJ2-5,-,-,TRBV6-5,CASSYRRTQETQYF,TGTGCCAGCAGTTACAGGCGGACTCAAGAGACCCAGTACTTC
TRBJ2-7,TRBD2,-,TRBV7-9,CASSPGTRTGSYEQYF,TGTGCCAGCAGTCCCGGGACTAGGACGGGTTCCTACGAGCAGTACTTC
TRBJ2-7,-,-,TRBV27,CASSFLAGLSYEQYF,TGTGCCAGCAGTTTCCTCGCGGGCCTCTCCTACGAGCAGTACTTC
TRBJ1-6,-,-,TRBV7-9,CASSGSGHRSSPLHF,TGTGCCAGCAGCGGGTCAGGACACCGGAGTTCACCCCTCCACTTT
TRBJ2-1,TRBD1,-,TRBV30,CALEPGQGADEQFF,TGTGCCCTGGAACCGGGACAGGGGGCAGATGAGCAGTTCTTC
TRBJ1-1,-,-,TRBV27,CASSFREDTEAFF,TGTGCCAGCAGTTTCAGGGAGGACACTGAAGCTTTCTTT
TRBJ1-5,TRBD1,-,TRBV19,CASTPQGASNQPQHF,TGTGCCAGTACCCCACAGGGGGCATCAAATCAGCCCCAGCATTTT
TRBJ2-1,TRBD1,-,TRBV5-1,CASRDRGDNEQFF,TGCGCCAGCCGAGACAGGGGGGACAATGAGCAGTTCTTC
TRBJ2-1,-,-,TRBV9,CASSVAISSSYNEQFF,TGTGCCAGCAGCGTAGCAATCTCTAGCTCCTACAATGAGCAGTTCTTC
TRBJ1-1,TRBD1,-,TRBV5-1,CASSPGPGQVMNTEAFF,TGCGCCAGCAGCCCGGGACCGGGACAGGTCATGAACACTGAAGCTTTCTTT
TRBJ2-5,TRBD2,-,TRBV28,CASSLWTSGRGRETQYF,TGTGCCAGCAGTTTGTGGACTAGCGGGAGGGGTAGAGAGACCCAGTACTTC
TRBJ1-1,TRBD1,-,TRBV29-1,CSASRVGGESSEAFF,TGCAGCGCATCCAGGGTAGGGGGCGAAAGTTCCGAAGCTTTCTTT
TRBJ1-5,-,-,TRBV7-2,CASSSAAGLFNQPQHF,TGTGCCAGCAGCTCCGCGGCGGGGTTATTCAATCAGCCCCAGCATTTT
TRBJ1-5,-,-,TRBV19,CASMGAVEPQHF,TGTGCCAGTATGGGGGCAGTGGAGCCCCAGCATTTT